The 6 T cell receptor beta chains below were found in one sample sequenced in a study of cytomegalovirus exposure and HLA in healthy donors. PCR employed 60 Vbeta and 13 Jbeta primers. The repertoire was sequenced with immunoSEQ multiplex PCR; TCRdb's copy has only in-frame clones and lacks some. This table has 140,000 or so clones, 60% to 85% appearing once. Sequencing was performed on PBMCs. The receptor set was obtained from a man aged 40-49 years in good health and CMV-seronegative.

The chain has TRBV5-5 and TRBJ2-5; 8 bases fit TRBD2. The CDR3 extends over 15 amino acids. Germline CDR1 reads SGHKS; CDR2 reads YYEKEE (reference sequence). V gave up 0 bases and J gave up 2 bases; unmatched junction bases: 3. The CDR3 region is CASSLGSGGQETQYF. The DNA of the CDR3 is TGTGCCAGCAGCTTGGGCTCGGGGGGGCAAGAGACCCAGTACTTC.

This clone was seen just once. Here the CDR3 DNA reads TGTGCCAGCAGCGCGCCTAGAGGGGGGGCGTCAGATACGCAGTATTTT. Translating gives CASSAPRGGASDTQYF. J is TRBJ2-3 and V is TRBV7-6, with D maybe TRBD2 (7 bases). Between the trimmed V and J ends, which lost 5 bases and 4 bases, there was a span of 19 bases. Per the germline V gene, CDR1 is SGHVS and CDR2 is FNYEAQ. The CDR3 totals 16 residues.

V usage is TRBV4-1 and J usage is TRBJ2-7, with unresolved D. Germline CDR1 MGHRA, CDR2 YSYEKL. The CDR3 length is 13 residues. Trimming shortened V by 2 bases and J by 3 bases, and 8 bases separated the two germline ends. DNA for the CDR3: TGCGCCAGCAGCCAAACTAAGAGCTACGAGCAGTACTTC. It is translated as CASSQTKSYEQYF.

CDR3 protein: CASSYRWEGQYEQYF. Here the CDR3 DNA reads TGTGCCAGCAGTTATCGGTGGGAGGGCCAATACGAGCAGTACTTC. The chain recombines TRBV6-5 with TRBJ2-7; 7 bases are shared with TRBD2. CDR1 MNHEY and CDR2 SVGAGI come from the germline V gene. The CDR3 covers 15 residues. J gave up 4 bases and V 3 bases, and 9 bases lay outside the gene matches.

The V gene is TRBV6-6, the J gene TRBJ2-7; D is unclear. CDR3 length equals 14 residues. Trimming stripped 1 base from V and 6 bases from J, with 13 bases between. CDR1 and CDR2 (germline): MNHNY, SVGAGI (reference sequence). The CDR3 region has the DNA TGTGCCAGCAGTTACTTTGCCGGATCAGGCGAGCAGTACTTC. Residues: CASSYFAGSGEQYF.

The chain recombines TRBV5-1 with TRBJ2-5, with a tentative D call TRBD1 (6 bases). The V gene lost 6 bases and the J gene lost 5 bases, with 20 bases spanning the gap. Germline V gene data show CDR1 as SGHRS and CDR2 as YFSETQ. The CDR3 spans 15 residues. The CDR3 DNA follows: TGCGCCAGCAACCGGGACCCAGGGGTAGGCGAGACCCAGTACTTC. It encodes CASNRDPGVGETQYF.